One and the same sample provided the 16 T cell receptor beta chains below, sequenced in a study of T cells in Graves' hyperthyroidism and ophthalmopathy. From RNA transcripts, TCR beta CDR3 regions were amplified. The TCR CDR3 was amplified in a first-round RT-PCR using the HTBI primer set. TCRdb reprocessed the multiplex PCR reads with MiXCR, giving one entry per CDR3 protein. Of 650,000 to 850,000 distinct CDR3 sequences in the sample, around a sixth were seen once. Sequencing input: blood. The receptors here all came from a woman aged 45-65 years with Graves' hyperthyroidism that later progressed to Graves' ophthalmopathy.

This clonotype was observed at least ten times. The CDR3 protein is CASSNIDRGLLAKNIQYF. CDR3 nucleotides: TGTGCCAGCAGCAATATAGACAGGGGGCTCTTAGCCAAAAACATTCAGTACTTC. V usage is TRBV11-2 and J usage is TRBJ2-4, with 10 bases that match TRBD1. The CDR3 spans 18 residues. CDR1 and CDR2 (germline): SGHAT, FQNNGV. With V trimmed by 5 bases and J by 0 bases, 10 bases remained unmatched.

This clonotype was seen many times. The rearrangement links TRBV24-1 to TRBJ2-3, with unresolved D. Germline V gene data show CDR1 as KGHDR and CDR2 as SFDVKD. The CDR3 loop spans 17 amino acids. The ends were cut back, 3 bases at V and 7 bases at J, with 22 bases in the middle. Here the CDR3 reads CATSDTGPDPLTNTQYF. CDR3 in DNA: TGTGCCACCAGTGATACTGGGCCCGACCCCCTCACGAATACGCAGTATTTT.

The V call is TRBV20-1, the J call TRBJ1-5; 11 bases match TRBD1. This CDR3 has 16 amino acids. Germline lookup yields CDR1 DFQATT and CDR2 SNEGSKA (reference sequence). Trimming took 2 bases from V and 7 from J; bases not matched to a gene: 10. Here the CDR3 reads CSARQGQGVSGQPQHF. CDR3 in DNA: TGCAGTGCTAGACAGGGACAGGGGGTGTCCGGACAGCCCCAGCATTTT.

Ten or more counts support this clonotype. This chain connects TRBV29-1 to TRBJ1-2; no definite D call. Germline CDR1 SQVTM, CDR2 ANQGSEA. V lost 3 bases to trimming and J lost 0 bases, with 11 bases between them. This CDR3 is built from 14 residues. The CDR3 loop is CSVEVTGANYGYTF. The CDR3 DNA sequence: TGCAGCGTTGAGGTGACCGGCGCTAACTATGGCTACACCTTC.

This clonotype appeared a few times. The rearrangement links TRBV10-3 to TRBJ1-1; TRBD1 matches 7 bases. The CDR3 is 15 amino acids. In germline, CDR1 is ENHRY, CDR2 SYGVKD. Trimming at V came to 6 bases and at J to 6 bases, leaving 13 bases not matched to a gene. CDR3 in DNA: TGTGCCATCAGCGGGATACAGGGGATGGTGTCTGAAGCTTTCTTT. Amino acids: CAISGIQGMVSEAFF.

This clonotype showed up many times. The chain is built from TRBV30 and TRBJ1-5, with D possibly being TRBD1 (5 bases). This CDR3 spans 14 amino acids. V was clipped by 4 bases and J by 4 bases, with 14 bases between them. CDR1 is GTSNPN, CDR2 SVGIG, per germline (reference sequence). The CDR3 sequence: CAWKPGRSNQPQHF. For the CDR3, the DNA is TGTGCCTGGAAACCGGGACGTTCGAATCAGCCCCAGCATTTT.

This clonotype was seen only a few times. CDR3 nucleotide sequence: TGTGCCATCAGTGAGATCGTGCGCGGGGGGGCCGAAAATGAGCAGTTCTTC. Translation: CAISEIVRGGAENEQFF. The genes are TRBV10-3 and TRBJ2-1; 9 positions match TRBD2. Germline V lookup: CDR1 ENHRY, CDR2 SYGVKD. This CDR3 is 17 amino acids long. The trim removed 2 bases at V and 7 bases at J, leaving 12 bases unmatched.

The V and J genes are TRBV20-1 and TRBJ2-2; 8 bases align to TRBD1. The length of the CDR3 is 17 residues. Trimming cost V 1 base and J 6 bases; bases outside gene matches: 13. Germline CDR1 DFQATT, CDR2 SNEGSKA (reference sequence). CDR3 coding DNA: TGCAGTGCTAGAGCTCCTGACAGGGGTGTGTTCGCCGGGGAGCTGTTTTTT. Translated, it gives CSARAPDRGVFAGELFF.

In its sample, this clonotype was seen a few times. This chain connects TRBV11-2 to TRBJ2-2, with D tentatively TRBD1 (5 bases). V was cut by 3 bases and J by 4 bases, with 12 bases left in between. The CDR3 consists of 15 residues. CDR1 is SGHAT, CDR2 FQNNGV, per germline. The CDR3 DNA is TGTGCCAGCAGCTTCGGTGGGGCTAGCACCGGGGAGCTGTTTTTT. Its translation is CASSFGGASTGELFF.

Comment on this clonotype: A read error may explain this, as a much larger clone is one base away. This sequence joins TRBV7-9 and TRBJ1-1; D call uncertain. Deletions cut 4 bases from V and 1 base from J, with 7 bases between. Germline V CDR1 and CDR2: SEHNR, FQNEAQ (reference sequence). The CDR3 totals 13 residues. The CDR3 sequence is CASSWPQNTEAFF. CDR3 sequence (DNA): TGTGCCAGCAGCTGGCCTCAGAACACTGAAGCTTTCTTT. The variable domain in full, with the rest retrieved from reference TRBV7-9 and TRBJ1-1, is DTGVSQNPRHKITKRGQNVTFRCDPISEHNRLYWYRQTLGQGPEFLTYFQNEAQLEKSRLLSDRFSAERPKGSFSTLEIQRTEQGDSAMYLCASSWPQNTEAFFGQGTRLTVV.

The rearrangement links TRBV7-9 to TRBJ2-1; the match to TRBD2 covers 13 bases. The CDR3 length is 16 residues. The germline V gene encodes CDR1 SEHNR and CDR2 FQNEAQ (reference sequence). The ends lost 2 bases at V and 8 bases at J; junction bases unmatched: 6. CDR3 amino acids: CASSLMGLAGRDEQFF. The DNA of the CDR3 is TGTGCCAGCAGCTTAATGGGACTAGCGGGACGCGATGAGCAGTTCTTC. Together with reference TRBV7-9 and TRBJ2-1, the CDR3 gives the full variable domain: DTGVSQNPRHKITKRGQNVTFRCDPISEHNRLYWYRQTLGQGPEFLTYFQNEAQLEKSRLLSDRFSAERPKGSFSTLEIQRTEQGDSAMYLCASSLMGLAGRDEQFFGPGTRLTVL.

This clonotype was found a few times. The chain has TRBV14 and TRBJ1-6; D not certain. From germline, CDR1 is SGHDN and CDR2 FVKESK. V was clipped by 0 bases and J by 1 base, with 10 bases between them. CDR3 size: 17 residues. This chain's CDR3 is CASSQEGRLSYNSPLHF. In DNA form, the CDR3 reads TGTGCCAGCAGCCAAGAAGGCAGGTTGTCCTATAATTCACCCCTCCACTTT.

In its sample, this clonotype was seen many times. CDR3 sequence: CASSPPTGGYTEAFF. The CDR3 DNA reads TGTGCCAGCTCACCACCGACAGGGGGATACACTGAAGCTTTCTTT. The chain employs TRBV18 and TRBJ1-1, with 9 positions matching TRBD1. V shed 0 bases and J 3 bases; nucleotides not matched to a gene: 2. The CDR3 sequence is 15 residues long. The germline gives CDR1 KGHSH, CDR2 LQKENI. Using reference TRBV18 and TRBJ1-1 for the parts outside the CDR3, the full variable domain is NAGVMQNPRHLVRRRGQEARLRCSPMKGHSHVYWYRQLPEEGLKFMVYLQKENIIDESGMPKERFSAEFPKEGPSILRIQQVVRGDSAAYFCASSPPTGGYTEAFFGQGTRLTVV.

This clonotype showed up just a few times. This chain connects TRBV24-1 to TRBJ2-2; D ambiguous. The CDR3 sequence is 15 residues long. Trimming took off 4 bases at V and 4 bases at J, with 12 bases between the two ends. Germline lookup yields CDR1 KGHDR and CDR2 SFDVKD. The CDR3, as DNA: TGTGCCACCAGTGACCGACCCGCCGGCACCGGGGAGCTGTTTTTT. Translation gives CATSDRPAGTGELFF.

The chain couples TRBV12-3 or TRBV12-4 to TRBJ2-7; D is perhaps TRBD2 (6 bases). V was cut by 3 bases and J by 0 bases, with 9 bases left in between. This CDR3 is 14 amino acids long. The CDR3 sequence: CASSLRTNSYEQYF. In DNA, the CDR3 is TGTGCCAGCAGTTTGAGGACTAACTCCTACGAGCAGTACTTC.

The V gene is TRBV10-3, the J gene TRBJ2-1, with 7 bases matching TRBD1. V dropped 7 bases and J dropped 2; count of bases not matched to a gene: 2. There are 13 residues in the CDR3. Germline loops: CDR1 ENHRY, CDR2 SYGVKD. The CDR3: CAINRGPYNEQFF. DNA of the CDR3: TGTGCCATCAACAGGGGCCCCTACAATGAGCAGTTCTTC.